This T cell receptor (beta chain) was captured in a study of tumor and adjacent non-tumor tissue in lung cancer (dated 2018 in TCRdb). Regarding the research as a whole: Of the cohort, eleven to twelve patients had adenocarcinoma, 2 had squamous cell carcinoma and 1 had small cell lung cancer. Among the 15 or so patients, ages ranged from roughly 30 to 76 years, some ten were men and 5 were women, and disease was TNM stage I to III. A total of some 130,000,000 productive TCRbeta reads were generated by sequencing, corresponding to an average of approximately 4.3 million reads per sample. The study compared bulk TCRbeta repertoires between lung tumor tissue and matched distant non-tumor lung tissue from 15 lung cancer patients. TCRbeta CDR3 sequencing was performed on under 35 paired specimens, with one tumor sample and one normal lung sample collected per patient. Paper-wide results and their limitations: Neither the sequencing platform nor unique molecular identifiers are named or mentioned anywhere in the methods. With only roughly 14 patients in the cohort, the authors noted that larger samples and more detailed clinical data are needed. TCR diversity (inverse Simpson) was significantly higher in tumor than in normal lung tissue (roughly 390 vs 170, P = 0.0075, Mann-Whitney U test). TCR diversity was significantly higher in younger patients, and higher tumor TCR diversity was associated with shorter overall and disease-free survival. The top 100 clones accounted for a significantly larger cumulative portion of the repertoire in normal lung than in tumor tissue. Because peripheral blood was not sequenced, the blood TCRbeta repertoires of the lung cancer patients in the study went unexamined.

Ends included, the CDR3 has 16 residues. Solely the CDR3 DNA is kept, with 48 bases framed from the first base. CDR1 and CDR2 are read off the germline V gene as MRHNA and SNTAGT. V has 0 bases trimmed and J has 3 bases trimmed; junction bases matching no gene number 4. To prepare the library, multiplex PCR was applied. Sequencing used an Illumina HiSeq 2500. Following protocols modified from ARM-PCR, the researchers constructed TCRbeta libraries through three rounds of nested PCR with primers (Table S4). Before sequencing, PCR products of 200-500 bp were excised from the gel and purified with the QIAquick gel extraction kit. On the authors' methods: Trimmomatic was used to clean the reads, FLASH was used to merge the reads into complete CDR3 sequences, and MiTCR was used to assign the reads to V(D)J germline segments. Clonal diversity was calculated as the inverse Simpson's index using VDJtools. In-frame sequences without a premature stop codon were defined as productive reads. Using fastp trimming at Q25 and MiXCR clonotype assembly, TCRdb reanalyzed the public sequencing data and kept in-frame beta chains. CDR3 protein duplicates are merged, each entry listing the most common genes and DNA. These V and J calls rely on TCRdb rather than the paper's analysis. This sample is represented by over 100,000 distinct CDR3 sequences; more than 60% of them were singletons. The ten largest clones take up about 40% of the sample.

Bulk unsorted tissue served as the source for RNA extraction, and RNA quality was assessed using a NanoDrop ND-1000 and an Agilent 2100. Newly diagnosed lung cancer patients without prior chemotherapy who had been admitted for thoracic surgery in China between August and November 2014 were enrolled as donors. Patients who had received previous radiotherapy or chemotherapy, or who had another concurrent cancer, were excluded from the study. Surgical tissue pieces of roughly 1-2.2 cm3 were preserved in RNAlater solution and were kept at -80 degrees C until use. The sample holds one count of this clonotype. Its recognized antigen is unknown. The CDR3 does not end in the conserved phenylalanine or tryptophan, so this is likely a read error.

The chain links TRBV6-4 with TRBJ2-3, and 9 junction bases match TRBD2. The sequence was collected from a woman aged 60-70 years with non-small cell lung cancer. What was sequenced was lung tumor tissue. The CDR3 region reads CASSDSISGSTDTQYS. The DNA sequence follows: TGTGCCAGCAGTGACTCTATTAGCGGGAGTACAGATACGCAGTATTCT.